A few counts support the clone carrying this T cell receptor beta chain. The protocol was immunoSEQ multiplex PCR, while the TCRdb copy is restricted to in-frame clones and leaves out a portion. The sample records about a million clones, approximately 80% being singletons. The data were taken from a study of shared clonotypes between healthy human individuals. V lost 4 bases to trimming and J lost 7 bases, with 13 bases between them. CDR3 length: 13 residues. Looked up from germline, CDR1 is MNHNY and CDR2 is SVGAGI (reference sequence). Material: memory CD4+ T cells sorted from blood. Sample subset: CD45RA-negative fraction. The receptor was isolated from a man between 18 and 35 years old in good health. This sequence joins TRBV6-6 and TRBJ1-2; perhaps TRBD1 as D (6 bases). CDR3 nucleotides: TGTGCCAGCAGTTTAATACAGGGCGGTGGCTACACCTTC. Residues: CASSLIQGGGYTF.